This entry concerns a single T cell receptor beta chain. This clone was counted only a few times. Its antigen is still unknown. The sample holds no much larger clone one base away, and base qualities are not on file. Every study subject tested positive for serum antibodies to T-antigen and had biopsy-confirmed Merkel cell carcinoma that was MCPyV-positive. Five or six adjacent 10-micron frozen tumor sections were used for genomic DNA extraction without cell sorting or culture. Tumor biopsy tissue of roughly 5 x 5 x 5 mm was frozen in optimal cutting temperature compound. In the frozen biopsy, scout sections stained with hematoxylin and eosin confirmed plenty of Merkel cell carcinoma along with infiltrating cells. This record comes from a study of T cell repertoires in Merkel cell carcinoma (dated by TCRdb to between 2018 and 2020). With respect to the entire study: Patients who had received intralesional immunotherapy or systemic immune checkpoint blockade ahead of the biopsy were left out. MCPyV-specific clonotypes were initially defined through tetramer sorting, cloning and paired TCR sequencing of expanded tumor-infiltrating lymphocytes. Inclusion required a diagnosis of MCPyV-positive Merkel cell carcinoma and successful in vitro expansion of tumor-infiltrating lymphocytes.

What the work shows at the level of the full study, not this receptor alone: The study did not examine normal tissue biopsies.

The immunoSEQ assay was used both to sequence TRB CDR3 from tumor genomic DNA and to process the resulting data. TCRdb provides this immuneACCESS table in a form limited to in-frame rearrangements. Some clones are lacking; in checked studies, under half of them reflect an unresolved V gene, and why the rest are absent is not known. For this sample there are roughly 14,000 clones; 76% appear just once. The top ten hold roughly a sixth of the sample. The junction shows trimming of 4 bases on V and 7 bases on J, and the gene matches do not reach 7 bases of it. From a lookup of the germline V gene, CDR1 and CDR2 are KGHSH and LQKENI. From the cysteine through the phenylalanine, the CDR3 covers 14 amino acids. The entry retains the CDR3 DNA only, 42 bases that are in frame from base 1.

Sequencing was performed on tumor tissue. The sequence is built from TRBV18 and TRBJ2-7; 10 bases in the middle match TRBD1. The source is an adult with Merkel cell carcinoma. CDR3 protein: CASSRGQGRQEQYF. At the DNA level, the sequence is TGTGCCAGCTCACGGGGACAGGGGAGACAGGAGCAGTACTTC.